This T cell receptor (beta chain) was identified in a study of shared clonotypes between healthy human individuals (TCRdb year 2020). Broadly, across the study: A couple of women and a few men aged 18 to 49 years were included in the cohort. Different laboratories and diverse techniques were used to prepare libraries and sequence TCR repertoires, to increase sequencing depth and limit assay-specific biases. Leukapheresis yielded between about 0.85 and 10 billion PBMCs per donor. To estimate repertoire size and how much clonotype sharing occurs between individuals, the study deeply sequenced the blood TCR repertoires of several healthy adults. Per donor, three plates each were used for CD4 naive and CD4 memory, two for CD8 naive, and one for CD8 memory. Broad study findings and their caveats: Based on pairwise subsampling, the degree of clonotype sharing among donors was expected to be affected by sequencing depth. Naive subsets generally had larger estimated clonotype richness than memory subsets. The genetic and exposure-history diversity represented was limited by the small number of donors. Compared with non-shared clonotypes, the clonotypes found in all four sorted-subset donors had higher generation probabilities. Incomplete sequencing was indicated by rarefaction of sorted-subset datasets, despite the large sequencing depth. Sampling was restricted to blood, and TCR repertoires in tissue are likely to differ from TCR repertoires in blood. Sharing across several donors was observed for around 4.8% of naive CD4, over 3% of naive CD8, over 2% of memory CD4, and approximately 0.41% of memory CD8 clonotypes.

Regarding this clone: Its antigen specificity is not known. No much larger clonotype is one base removed from it; base qualities were not supplied.

TCR CDR3 regions were amplified from genomic DNA by multiplex PCR using the deep immunoSEQ assay. Extracted genomic DNA from each cell subset was spread evenly across all wells of several immunoSEQ 96-well plates, with each plate serving as a replicate. Each replicate PCR for sorted subsets received roughly 0.2 ug genomic DNA, equal to roughly 30,000 T cell genomes. The purified libraries were quantified using a Qubit 3.0 fluorometer, sized with a Bioanalyzer 2100, and then quantified again using the KAPA Library Quantification kit. Each immunoSEQ 96-well plate was sequenced on its own single-read 150-cycle Illumina NextSeq 550 flow cell. The authors' analysis ran thus. The immunoSEQ output contained only junctional sequences without quality scores, so filtering could not match that applied to full-length reads. Sequences were annotated with PyIR, a Python wrapper for IgBLAST v1.9, using IMGT germline references to assign V/J genes and CDR3. Reads with weak V/J assignments (E-value above 1e-6), missing CDR3, stop codons, out-of-frame junctions, or ambiguous translated residues were removed. A V3J clonotype was defined by an identical inferred V gene, J gene, and CDR3 amino acid sequence. The percentage overlap between two repertoires was calculated by dividing the number of shared unique clonotypes by the size of the smaller repertoire. Richness of each repertoire was evaluated using RTK rarefaction, the Chao1 estimator, and Recon v2.1 estimates of unobserved clonotypes. For all TCRbeta clonotypes obtained by the gDNA method from four donors, generation probabilities were computed with OLGA. TCRdb provides this immuneACCESS table in a form limited to in-frame rearrangements. Some clones are lacking; in checked studies, under half of them reflect an unresolved V gene, and why the rest are absent is not known. V and J calls and clone size are those listed in that table; D and trimming were worked out from the DNA. The sample table records 560,000 or so clones; 95% to 96% of these occur just once. Roughly 0.1% of the sample rests with the top ten.

CD8 naive samples were obtained by positive selection for CCR7 among CD45RO-negative cells, yielding a CD45RA+CCR7+ population from which TemRA cells were excluded. The donors were healthy, HIV-negative adults with no recently reported acute infections or vaccinations. Every donor was a Caucasian adult living in Nashville, Tennessee, USA. After blood collection by leukapheresis, PBMCs were isolated using Ficoll-Histopaque density gradient centrifugation and then cryopreserved in the vapor phase of liquid nitrogen. Analytical flow cytometry was used to check the purity and quantity of every magnetically sorted T cell population. Genomic DNA was isolated from each sorted fraction and quantified by UV absorbance on a Nanodrop 2000c. V drops 2 bases and J drops 7 bases, leaving 21 bases in between. The CDR3 has 16 amino acids, counting the end cysteine and phenylalanine. Just CDR3 DNA is preserved here, 48 bases in frame from base 1. Based on the germline V gene, the CDR1 and CDR2 sequences are SGHVS and FQNEAQ.

The origin of this receptor is a woman aged 25-40 years in good health. Sequencing input: naive CD8+ T cells sorted from blood. This specimen's cell subset or site label, interpreted: CD45RA+CCR7+. This sequence uses TRBV7-8 and TRBJ2-7; the D element could tentatively be TRBD1 or TRBD2, as 5 bases agree for each. DNA sequence: TGTGCCAGCAGCTTATTCGGGACCTCCGTACTCTTGGAGCAGTACTTC. The resulting protein is CASSLFGTSVLLEQYF.